This T cell receptor (beta chain) came from a study of cytomegalovirus exposure and HLA in healthy donors (dated by TCRdb to 2016 to 2017). Turning to the overall study: An earlier analysis of more than 550 of the donors reported over 250 Gb of sequence data and 100 million to 120 million unique TCR beta sequences obtained from some 170 million T cells. Approximately 310 gigabases of sequencing data and tens of millions of unique TCR sequences were included in an early release covering around 650 HLA-typed donors. Among the roughly 400 genotyped donors, under 90% belonged to the genetic ancestry cluster associated with self-reported Caucasian donors. The study aimed to test whether cataloging public T cell receptors could reveal signatures of past pathogen exposure. The study profiled the T cell repertoires of fewer than 850 subjects by immunosequencing and related them to cytomegalovirus serostatus. Besides the first cohort of some 670 subjects, a separate validation cohort made up of over 95 different subjects was used. High-throughput TCR immunosequencing, statistical association of individual TCRs with disease status, and machine learning were combined to predict cytomegalovirus infection status. To study patterns of TCR occurrence, a later analysis re-analyzed previously published TCR beta repertoires from around 670 donors and added high-resolution HLA genotyping. The later analysis used no new phenotypic data to find candidate immune exposures, relying instead on TCR beta sequences and their occurrence across donors. In an earlier analysis of around 540 of the donors, high-throughput TCR beta sequencing was used to judge whether each TCR beta V gene segment behaved as functional or pseudogenic. Donor age, sex, ethnicity and CMV serostatus were collected together with the repertoire data. In a later genetic analysis, genome-wide SNP genotypes for about 65% of the roughly 700 donors were used, and that subset was treated as a discovery cohort. All discovery cohort repertoires had been generated using a single sequencing platform. Both class I and class II loci were covered by HLA typing, at four-digit resolution. The number of typed donors differed by locus: 629-630 for A, B, C, DRB1 and DQB1; roughly 510 for DQA1; 606 for DPA1; and about 450 for DPB1. Several DR-DQ haplotypes were treated as single units for association and clustering because of strong linkage in the cohort. Among 350 to 400 genotyped donors of the cohort, an average of around 240,000 unique TCR beta nucleotide sequences were sequenced per donor, approximately 20% of them non-productive.

What the work shows at the level of the full study, not this receptor alone: A later genetic analysis reported fewer N-insertions in productive TCRs among donors in an Asian-associated ancestry cluster than the approximately 700-donor mean. Only TCR beta chains were sequenced in this cohort, and the absence of alpha or paired-chain data limited detectable features. A further reported finding was that TCR beta sequences accurately predicted the HLA-A and HLA-B alleles for most subjects in the first cohort. A later genetic analysis associated a missense DCLRE1C variant with V-gene and J-gene trimming of TCR beta chains, and an independent cohort replicated the association. Because HLA typing was missing for some donors at each locus, association tests included only the typed subset. In a later analysis, HLA-associated TCR beta chains showed more clonal expansion and lower generation probabilities than non-associated chains that were equally common. It was suggested by the authors that the approach could potentially be generalized to other disease states and immunological phenotypes. Linkage disequilibrium might explain the correlated functional status among segregating V segments, but an unknown experimental factor could not be excluded. For the cohort, immune exposure information was limited to CMV serostatus. At a false discovery rate of 0.05, a later analysis linked approximately 18,000 TCR beta sequences to specific HLA alleles. The study gave a list of under 200 TCR beta chains associated with cytomegalovirus. A cluster of highly shared sequence variants was judged likely to represent a technical artifact of the sequencing pipeline. When HLA alleles, especially DR and DQ, strongly co-occurred, attributing TCR associations to individual alleles was difficult. A later analysis found that TCR association rates varied across HLA loci, with DRB1 alleles showing the most associated TCRs and HLA-C alleles the fewest. Roughly uniform sequencing depth across donors was assumed in presence/absence analyses, although this assumption may not hold. An earlier analysis of several hundred of the donors showed that most TCR beta V segments appeared in productive rearrangements either about 87% or about 30% of the time, which broadly matched IMGT annotations. Because the 87-base-pair reads could not distinguish some IMGT-functional V segments, including TRBV6-2 and TRBV6-3, those segments were excluded. In both the original and validation cohorts, the classifier was reported to diagnose cytomegalovirus status with high specificity and sensitivity. In a later analysis, most CMV-associated TCR beta chains were found to appear HLA-restricted, with HLA associations seemingly driven largely by CMV exposure. Several of the top co-occurrence clusters appeared to be linked to parvovirus B19, influenza, CMV and Epstein-Barr virus, according to a later analysis. In vitro tests confirmed that three of the cytomegalovirus-associated TCR beta chains recognize cytomegalovirus antigens. Because counts were too low, about 18 rarely observed V segments, including chromosome 9 orphons, were excluded from the earlier analysis of around 640 of the donors. Most TCR sequences were observed very rarely across donors, whereas some public TCRs were present in many individuals.

The V and J ends are trimmed by 3 bases and 3 bases, leaving 20 bases between them. Via the germline V gene, CDR1 is MDHEN and CDR2 SYDVKM. The CDR3 has 17 amino acids, counting the end cysteine and phenylalanine. Left in the record is the CDR3 DNA by itself, 51 bases read in frame from the first base. In total, about 650 healthy bone marrow donors made up the cohort. At the time of sampling, all cohort members were nominally healthy, though unrecorded immune exposures were likely present. The donor was CMV seronegative and was included in the group of about 350 seronegative cohort members. A peripheral blood sample was collected from each donor, and TCR beta sequencing was performed on peripheral blood mononuclear cells. Genomic DNA was extracted from the blood cell samples with the Qiagen DNeasy Blood Extraction Kit. The library was produced with the immunoSEQ multiplex PCR assay. For the multiplex PCR, a mixture combining 60 forward primers for TCR Vbeta segments and 13 reverse primers for TCR Jbeta segments was used. The CDR3 region of rearranged TCR beta genes was amplified from genomic DNA by a multiplex PCR assay. On the Illumina HiSeq System, the amplified TCR beta libraries were sequenced as 87-base-pair reads. Regarding the original processing steps: A later analysis counted approximately 74 million unique TCR beta chains across the 640 or so repertoires, and some 11 million of these chains were shared by at least two donors. A nearest-neighbor algorithm error-corrected the raw reads and collapsed the reads into unique sequences, merging closely related sequences to remove PCR and sequencing errors. CDR3 sequences were aligned to IMGT reference sequences to assign V, D and J gene segments. Each retained sequence needed at least a six-nucleotide match to both a V gene segment and a J gene segment. Rearrangements were called productive when the CDR3 lacked stop codons and stayed in frame with V and J; all others were non-productive. Following IMGT convention, CDR3 was defined as the stretch from the second conserved V-encoded cysteine up to the conserved J-encoded phenylalanine. The earlier analysis of about 620 of the donors excluded sequences that lacked an unambiguous match to a single V gene segment. An earlier analysis of 500 to 600 of the donors classified V segments as functional when productive rearrangements were above 56.7% and as segregating when the standard deviation between donors was above 5%. A statistical classification framework was built for diagnosing cytomegalovirus status from the catalog of TCR beta chain sequences. In a later analysis, TCR nucleotide sequences were compared against IMGT/GENE-DB human TR gene sequences so that V and J genes could be assigned. Using the TCRdist pipeline, a later analysis assigned CDR3 sequences along with most-parsimonious VDJ recombination scenarios. In a later analysis, each TCR beta chain was defined by its CDR3 amino acid sequence together with its V-gene family, and reads without a unique V-gene family were excluded. As a way to deal with suspected cross-contamination and a sequencing artifact, a later analysis dropped 450 to 600 nucleotide sequences that were highly shared and had low generation probability. In a later analysis, a clonal expansion index was calculated for each public chain from normalized within-repertoire ranks of inferred template counts. Generation probabilities in a later analysis came from a VDJ recombination model fitted to out-of-frame rearrangements, and those results were checked against IGoR. In a later analysis, TCR-TCR, TCR-HLA and TCR-CMV co-occurrence was scored with hypergeometric tests, and a repertoire-size bias correction was applied to TCR pairs. In a later analysis, false discovery rates were estimated by permuting HLA or CMV assignments 20 times. In a later analysis, co-occurring TCRs were grouped using DBSCAN, with TCRdist sequence similarity added in when clustering inside HLA-allele-positive subsets. Co-occurrence clustering excluded repertoires with fewer than 30,000 or more than 120,000 public chains, plus five with anomalous nucleotide sharing. The immuneACCESS repertoire file appears here via TCRdb, limited to in-frame rearrangements. These files lack a portion of the clones; in checked studies, under half of the deficit traces to unresolved V genes, and the cause of the others is not known. V and J calls and clone size come straight from that table; D and trimming were deduced from the DNA. Present in this sample are 100,000 to 150,000 clones, around 80% of which were seen just once. In total, the top ten clones hold about 2% of the sample.

Regarding this clone: The antigen it recognizes is unknown. No much larger clone is present one base from it, and per-base qualities are unavailable.

Sequenced input: PBMCs. The receptor was isolated from a man aged 50 to 60 in good health and CMV-seronegative. The sequence links TRBV28 to TRBJ2-5; no D segment can be confidently identified. The encoded CDR3 is CASSFLVWAADKETQYF. The DNA reads as follows: TGTGCCAGCAGTTTCTTGGTTTGGGCAGCTGATAAAGAGACCCAGTACTTC.